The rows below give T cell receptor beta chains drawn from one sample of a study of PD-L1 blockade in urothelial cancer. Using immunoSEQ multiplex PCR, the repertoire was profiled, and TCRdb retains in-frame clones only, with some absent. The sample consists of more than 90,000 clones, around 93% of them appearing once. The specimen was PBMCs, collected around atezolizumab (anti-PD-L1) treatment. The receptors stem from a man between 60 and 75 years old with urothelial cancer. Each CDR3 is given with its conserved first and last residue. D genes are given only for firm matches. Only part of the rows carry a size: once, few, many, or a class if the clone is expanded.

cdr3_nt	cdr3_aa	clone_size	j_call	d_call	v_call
TGTGCCAGCAGCTTTTCGGACAGGCCGTTCACCGGGGAGCTGTTTTTT	CASSFSDRPFTGELFF	-	TRBJ2-2	TRBD1	TRBV7-2
TGTGCCAGCAGCCAAGAAACCGGACAGGGAGGTTCACCCCTCCACTTT	CASSQETGQGGSPLHF	few	TRBJ1-6	TRBD1	TRBV4-2
TGTGCCAGCAGCCAGACAGGCGTTTACAATGAGCAGTTCTTC	CASSQTGVYNEQFF	-	TRBJ2-1	-	TRBV7-3
TGTGCCAGCAGTTTACCACCCCTGATTCCGCGGGGGGGCCGATACGAGCAGTACTTC	CASSLPPLIPRGGRYEQYF	-	TRBJ2-7	TRBD2	TRBV27
TGTGCCAGCAGCTTCGGGACTAGCGGGGGCCAAGAGACCCAGTACTTC	CASSFGTSGGQETQYF	-	TRBJ2-5	TRBD2	TRBV5-4
TGTGCCAGCAGCTTGGTCGCGGGACCCTTCGACCAGTACGAGCAGTACTTC	CASSLVAGPFDQYEQYF	-	TRBJ2-7	-	TRBV5-8
TGCGCCAGCAGCGACACTAGCGGGAGTACCGTTCGGCAGTTCTTC	CASSDTSGSTVRQFF	-	TRBJ2-1	TRBD2	TRBV5-1
TGCGCCAGCAGCCGAGGGACTAGCGGGAGGGCCCCGACCACCGGGGAGCTGTTTTTT	CASSRGTSGRAPTTGELFF	-	TRBJ2-2	TRBD2	TRBV5-1
TGTGCCAGCGAACGGGGACAGGGCGGAGATACGCAGTATTTT	CASERGQGGDTQYF	once	TRBJ2-3	TRBD1	TRBV19
TGTGCCAGCAGACCTCCCCGAGGGGGCACTGAAGCTTTCTTT	CASRPPRGGTEAFF	-	TRBJ1-1	-	TRBV7-9
TGTGCCAGCAGCTTAGAGGGGACATTGAACACTGAAGCTTTCTTT	CASSLEGTLNTEAFF	-	TRBJ1-1	-	TRBV7-2
TGTGCCATCAGTGAAGCGGGAGACGCAGATACGCAGTATTTT	CAISEAGDADTQYF	-	TRBJ2-3	TRBD2	TRBV10-3
TGTGCCATCAGTGAGGGGGGCGGAACCGGGGAGCTGTTTTTT	CAISEGGGTGELFF	-	TRBJ2-2	-	TRBV10-3
TGTGCCAGCAGTTTTAGGGGGCAGGCGAACACCGGGGAGCTGTTTTTT	CASSFRGQANTGELFF	-	TRBJ2-2	TRBD1	TRBV28
TGTGCCAGCAGCTATGGACAGGATTTCACCTACAATGAGCAGTTCTTC	CASSYGQDFTYNEQFF	-	TRBJ2-1	TRBD1	TRBV11-3
TGTGCCAGCAGTTATTTTACAGGGGACAATCAGCCCCAGCATTTT	CASSYFTGDNQPQHF	-	TRBJ1-5	TRBD1	TRBV6-6
TGTGCCAGCAGCTCTGGACAGCCCTTTGGCTACACCTTC	CASSSGQPFGYTF	-	TRBJ1-2	-	TRBV7-2
TGTGCCAGCAGCCTAACCTACAGGGCCCAGGGCGAGCAGTACTTC	CASSLTYRAQGEQYF	-	TRBJ2-7	-	TRBV6-5
TGCGCCAGCAGTCAGACTAGCGGGAGTGAGTACGAGCAGTACTTC	CASSQTSGSEYEQYF	-	TRBJ2-7	TRBD2	TRBV5-1
TGTGCCAGTAGTATCGCGCCACAAGAGACCCAGTACTTC	CASSIAPQETQYF	-	TRBJ2-5	-	TRBV19
TGCGCCAGCAGCCAGACAGGGGCTAACTATGGCTACACCTTC	CASSQTGANYGYTF	-	TRBJ1-2	TRBD1	TRBV4-1
TGCGCCAGCAGCCAAGCAGGGGGCAATCAGCCCCAGCATTTT	CASSQAGGNQPQHF	-	TRBJ1-5	-	TRBV4-3
TGTGCCAGCAGTCGCAGGGAGGGAGATGAAAAACTGTTTTTT	CASSRREGDEKLFF	-	TRBJ1-4	-	TRBV27
TGTGCCAGCAGCTTGCGGGGACCTCAAGAGACCCAGTACTTC	CASSLRGPQETQYF	once	TRBJ2-5	-	TRBV7-2
TGCGCCAGCAGCTTGAGTACAGGGAACACTGAAGCTTTCTTT	CASSLSTGNTEAFF	-	TRBJ1-1	-	TRBV5-1
TGTGCCAGCAGCTCCACAGGGGGAGTCACCGGGGAGCTGTTTTTT	CASSSTGGVTGELFF	-	TRBJ2-2	TRBD1	TRBV7-8
TGTGCCAGCAGTTTATGGGCGACAGGGGTGGACAATGAGCAGTTCTTC	CASSLWATGVDNEQFF	once	TRBJ2-1	TRBD1	TRBV6-5
TGCGCCAGCAGCCTGAACACCGGGGAGCTGTTTTTT	CASSLNTGELFF	-	TRBJ2-2	-	TRBV5-1
TGTGCCACCAGCTTATTCACAGATACGCAGTATTTT	CATSLFTDTQYF	-	TRBJ2-3	-	TRBV15
TGTGCCAGCAGCTTAAGGCAGGGGCAGATGGCCGGGGAGCTGTTTTTT	CASSLRQGQMAGELFF	-	TRBJ2-2	-	TRBV7-3
TGTGCCAGCAGTAGGGACAGGCTAACCTCTGGAAACACCATATATTTT	CASSRDRLTSGNTIYF	-	TRBJ1-3	TRBD1	TRBV6-4
TGTGCCAGCATGGGGGGGGGTCCCACCGGGGAGCTGTTTTTT	CASMGGGPTGELFF	-	TRBJ2-2	-	TRBV21-1
TGTGCCAGCAGCTTCACAGGGGAGAACACTGAAGCTTTCTTT	CASSFTGENTEAFF	-	TRBJ1-1	TRBD1	TRBV7-8
TGTGCCAGCAGCCGTATCACTGAAGCTTTCTTT	CASSRITEAFF	-	TRBJ1-1	-	TRBV5-6
TGTGCCAGCAGCACATCCTACGAGCAGTACTTC	CASSTSYEQYF	-	TRBJ2-7	-	TRBV6-5
TGCGCCAGCAGCCAAGTTTGGACAGGGGGCAGCTACGAGCAGTACTTC	CASSQVWTGGSYEQYF	-	TRBJ2-7	TRBD1	TRBV4-3
TGTGCCAGCACCGACCCCGCCGGGACAGGGGAAGCTTTCTTT	CASTDPAGTGEAFF	-	TRBJ1-1	TRBD1	TRBV7-9
TGTGCCAGCAGCCCGCAGGGCAGGGCCAACGAGCAGTACTTC	CASSPQGRANEQYF	-	TRBJ2-7	-	TRBV11-3
TGTGCCAGCAGCTATGACGAGCAGTACTTC	CASSYDEQYF	-	TRBJ2-7	-	TRBV25-1
TGTGCCAGTTCACAGGGGGGCTATGGCTACACCTTC	CASSQGGYGYTF	-	TRBJ1-2	TRBD1	TRBV27
TGCGCCAGCAGCCCCCGGGGGACGGTTTCTCCTTCCCAGCCGGGGGAGCAGTACTTC	CASSPRGTVSPSQPGEQYF	-	TRBJ2-7	-	TRBV5-1
TGCGCCAGCAGCCAAGCTCCCAATGCGGGGGGGCGGGATGAGCAGTTCTTC	CASSQAPNAGGRDEQFF	-	TRBJ2-1	TRBD2	TRBV4-3
TGTGCCAGCAGTTTAATTGGGGGGACCTACGAGCAGTACTTC	CASSLIGGTYEQYF	-	TRBJ2-7	-	TRBV28
TGTGCCAGCAGATTATGGCAGTTGGACTATGGCTACACCTTC	CASRLWQLDYGYTF	-	TRBJ1-2	-	TRBV6-6
TGTGCCACCCGTCTCTCGGGACTAGCGGTTCAAGAGACCCAGTACTTC	CATRLSGLAVQETQYF	few	TRBJ2-5	TRBD2	TRBV27
TGTGCCAGCAGGCGGGAGGGCATCAGGTACGAGCAGTACTTC	CASRREGIRYEQYF	-	TRBJ2-7	TRBD2	TRBV6-7
TGTGCCAGCAGCGAGGGACTAGCGGGGGGGATCACCGGGGAGCTGTTTTTT	CASSEGLAGGITGELFF	-	TRBJ2-2	TRBD2	TRBV7-3
TGCGCCAGCAGCTCCCTCTCGATGACAGCCCGTCAAGAGACCCAGTACTTC	CASSSLSMTARQETQYF	-	TRBJ2-5	-	TRBV5-1
TGTGCCAGCAGCTTAAAAGGCGGCACTGAAGCTTTCTTT	CASSLKGGTEAFF	-	TRBJ1-1	-	TRBV7-3
TGCGCCAGCAGCTTGGGCGACAGGGAAGCTTTCTTT	CASSLGDREAFF	-	TRBJ1-1	-	TRBV5-1
TGTGCCAGCAACTTAGCGGAAGCCTCCACCGGGGAGCTGTTTTTT	CASNLAEASTGELFF	-	TRBJ2-2	-	TRBV4-2
TGTGCCAGCAGTTATTATGCGGGAGCGGCAGATACGCAGTATTTT	CASSYYAGAADTQYF	-	TRBJ2-3	TRBD2	TRBV2
TGCGCCAGCAGCCAAGACCTAGCGGGAGGCGCCTACGAGCAGTACTTC	CASSQDLAGGAYEQYF	-	TRBJ2-7	TRBD2	TRBV4-3
TGTGCCAGCAGTAAGCTAGCGGGAGGGCGCTATGAGCAGTTCTTC	CASSKLAGGRYEQFF	-	TRBJ2-1	TRBD2	TRBV28
TGTGCCAGCAGTACCACTAGCGGGACCTACAATGAGCAGTTCTTC	CASSTTSGTYNEQFF	-	TRBJ2-1	TRBD2	TRBV6-5